The 28 T cell receptor beta chains listed next were all sequenced from one sample in a study of blood T cell repertoires in COVID-19. TCRdb's copy holds only in-frame clones and misses some; the assay was immunoSEQ multiplex PCR. Found here are a few hundred thousand clones, about 89% of them singletons; the top ten hold approximately 9.8%. Material for sequencing was peripheral blood. These receptors were taken from a man aged 40-49 years who had recovered from COVID-19.

This chain uses TRBV2 with TRBJ1-2; D unresolved. Germline-derived CDR1 and CDR2 are SNHLY and FYNNEI. Between the trimmed V and J ends, which lost 6 bases and 6 bases, there was a span of 14 bases. CDR3 size: 13 residues. The CDR3 nucleotides are TGTGCCAGCAGCCCAGAGGGAAGTCATGGCTACACCTTC. This encodes CASSPEGSHGYTF.

This rearrangement joins TRBV7-9 to TRBJ2-3; TRBD2 agrees at 9 bases. V shed 3 bases, J shed 5 bases, and the junction held 6 bases outside the gene matches. Germline lookup yields CDR1 SEHNR and CDR2 FQNEAQ (reference sequence). The CDR3 consists of 15 residues. In DNA form, the CDR3 reads TGTGCCAGCAGCTTGGGACTAGCATTGGGAGATACGCAGTATTTT. This encodes CASSLGLALGDTQYF.

This sequence joins TRBV15 and TRBJ2-4, with a tentative D call TRBD1 (5 bases). CDR1 is LNHNV and CDR2 is YYDKDF in the germline V gene (reference sequence). CDR3 size: 15 residues. With 0 bases removed from V and 5 bases from J, the gap between germline ends came to 11 bases. In nucleotides, the CDR3 is TGTGCCACCAGCAGAGATGGCGGACACGAAAACATTCAGTACTTC. It yields the protein CATSRDGGHENIQYF. Using reference TRBV15 and TRBJ2-4 for the parts outside the CDR3, the full variable domain is DAMVIQNPRYQVTQFGKPVTLSCSQTLNHNVMYWYQQKSSQAPKLLFHYYDKDFNNEADTPDNFQSRRPNTSFCFLDIRSPGLGDTAMYLCATSRDGGHENIQYFGAGTRLSVL.

This clone was seen a few times. The V gene is TRBV29-1, the J gene TRBJ2-1; D is possibly TRBD1 (5 bases). Germline V lookup: CDR1 SQVTM, CDR2 ANQGSEA. The CDR3 loop spans 14 amino acids. V lost 4 bases to trimming and J lost 2 bases, with 12 bases between them. In nucleotides, the CDR3 is TGCAGCGTTGGTCACAGGAGTACCTACAATGAGCAGTTCTTC. It codes for CSVGHRSTYNEQFF.

The chain has TRBV6-5 and TRBJ1-5; TRBD1 aligns across 7 bases. The CDR3 loop spans 15 amino acids. CDR1 and CDR2 from the germline V gene are MNHEY and SVGAGI. The V and J ends lost 6 bases and 10 bases, in that order; junction bases with no gene match: 15. The CDR3 DNA sequence: TGTGCCAGCAGAGCGAGGGACAGCTCGATCCCCCCCCAGCATTTT. It translates to CASRARDSSIPPQHF.

The CDR3 region has the DNA TGTGCCAGCCGAGGACCGGGGGGATCCTACAATGAGCAGTTCTTC. Amino acids: CASRGPGGSYNEQFF. The chain has TRBV6-5 and TRBJ2-1, with 7 nucleotides matching TRBD2. There are 15 residues in the CDR3. Germline V gene data show CDR1 as MNHEY and CDR2 as SVGAGI. V shed 8 bases and J 1 base; nucleotides not matched to a gene: 8.

The chain joins TRBV19 to TRBJ1-2, with unresolved D. CDR3 length equals 12 residues. V shed 3 bases and J shed 7 bases, with 9 bases lying between them. From germline, CDR1 is LNHDA and CDR2 SQIVND (reference sequence). CDR3 region: CASSMVEGGYTF. CDR3 in DNA: TGTGCCAGTAGTATGGTGGAGGGTGGCTACACCTTC.

This clone was seen only a few times. The chain couples TRBV7-9 to TRBJ1-1; the match to TRBD1 covers 7 bases. The CDR3 has 17 residues. Germline values: CDR1 SEHNR, CDR2 FQNEAQ (reference sequence). The ends lost 6 bases at V and 4 bases at J; junction bases unmatched: 17. CDR3 DNA: TGTGCCAGCAGAGGCCCCTACTTGACAGGGCCAAGCACTGAAGCTTTCTTT. It is translated as CASRGPYLTGPSTEAFF.

The chain employs TRBV7-8 and TRBJ1-1; D is ambiguous. Germline V CDR1 and CDR2: SGHVS, FQNEAQ. Trimming stripped 5 bases from V and 5 bases from J, with 18 bases between. The length of the CDR3 is 15 residues. The CDR3 is CASSVSSGIGTEAFF. The CDR3 bases are TGTGCCAGCAGCGTAAGCTCGGGGATCGGGACTGAAGCTTTCTTT.

This chain uses TRBV7-2 with TRBJ2-1; possible D gene TRBD1, 6 bases. Germline V gene data show CDR1 as SGHTA and CDR2 as FQGNSA. CDR3 length equals 13 residues. V gave up 4 bases and J gave up 9 bases, with 13 bases separating them. In nucleotides, the CDR3 is TGTGCCAGCAGCTCCTCCAGGGGATTTGAGCAGTTCTTC. Its protein product is CASSSSRGFEQFF.

This sequence joins TRBV6-1 and TRBJ2-1, with a tentative D call TRBD2 (6 bases). The CDR3 is 14 amino acids. Trimming shortened V by 1 base and J by 7 bases, and 11 bases separated the two germline ends. CDR1 is MNHNS and CDR2 is SASEGT in the germline V gene. The CDR3 region is CASSEGAGLNEQFF. Written as DNA, the CDR3 is TGTGCCAGCAGTGAAGGGGCGGGACTTAATGAGCAGTTCTTC.

The V call is TRBV4-3, the J call TRBJ1-6; tentatively, D is TRBD1 (6 bases). Per germline, CDR1 LGHNA and CDR2 YSLEER. V lost 0 bases and J 9 bases, leaving 15 bases between the germline ends. CDR3 length: 16 residues. The CDR3 nucleotides are TGCGCCAGCAGCCAAGAATTTGGGGACACAGGTTCACCCCTCCACTTT. It encodes CASSQEFGDTGSPLHF.

This clone was found a few times. This chain links TRBV3-1 (or the pseudogene TRBV3-2) with TRBJ2-3, with a weak D call TRBD2 (6 bases). The V and J ends lost 1 base and 1 base respectively, with 12 bases between them. CDR1 and CDR2 (germline): LGHDT, YNNKEL (reference sequence). The CDR3 spans 16 residues. DNA of the CDR3: TGTGCCAGCAGCCAAGTCCCGGGAGTGCGCACAGATACGCAGTATTTT. Translating gives CASSQVPGVRTDTQYF.

This sequence joins TRBV15 and TRBJ2-2; perhaps TRBD2 as D (5 bases). The CDR3 length is 18 residues. V lost 0 bases and J 1 base, leaving 15 bases between the germline ends. The germline V gene has CDR1 LNHNV and CDR2 YYDKDF (reference sequence). The CDR3 here is CATSRDRRRAGNTGELFF. The CDR3, as DNA: TGTGCCACCAGCAGAGATCGTCGCCGGGCGGGGAACACCGGGGAGCTGTTTTTT.

The V gene is TRBV19, the J gene TRBJ2-1; 12 positions match TRBD2. V gave up 7 bases and J gave up 9 bases; unmatched junction bases: 4. From germline, CDR1 is LNHDA and CDR2 SQIVND (reference sequence). This CDR3 contains 13 residues. The chain's CDR3 is CASTELAGGEQFF. CDR3 nucleotides: TGTGCCAGTACTGAACTAGCGGGGGGTGAGCAGTTCTTC.

The genes are TRBV6-2 or TRBV6-3 and TRBJ2-3, with D uncertain. CDR1 is MNHEY, CDR2 SVGEGT, per germline. Trimming took 4 bases from V and 2 from J, leaving 7 bases between them. The CDR3 is made up of 13 amino acids. The CDR3 here is CASSLRITDTQYF. Here the CDR3 DNA reads TGTGCCAGCAGTTTGAGGATCACAGATACGCAGTATTTT.

The chain recombines TRBV28 with TRBJ1-2; TRBD1 aligns across 10 bases. CDR1 and CDR2 (germline): MDHEN, SYDVKM. V lost 5 bases to trimming and J lost 8 bases; unmatched junction nucleotides: 5. The CDR3 loop spans 13 amino acids. This CDR3 is CASSPRQGAGYTF. The CDR3 DNA reads TGTGCCAGCAGTCCGAGACAGGGGGCGGGCTACACCTTC.

A single count supports this clone. The chain employs TRBV7-6 and TRBJ2-7, with 9 bases aligning to TRBD1. Trimming took 4 bases from V and 7 from J; bases not matched to a gene: 17. The CDR3 extends over 17 amino acids. Looked up from germline, CDR1 is SGHVS and CDR2 is FNYEAQ. CDR3 residues: CASSSTGGAYPRGEQYF. CDR3 coding DNA: TGTGCCAGCAGCTCCACAGGGGGCGCCTACCCCCGGGGAGAGCAGTACTTC.

This chain joins TRBV12-5 and TRBJ2-3; 12 bases line up with TRBD2. V lost 7 bases to trimming and J lost 5 bases; unmatched junction nucleotides: 7. The CDR3 consists of 15 residues. Looked up from germline, CDR1 is LGHNT and CDR2 is FRNRAP. In DNA, the CDR3 is TGTGCTAGTGCTCTGACTAGCGGGAGAGGAGATACGCAGTATTTT. This encodes CASALTSGRGDTQYF. Full variable domain (rest looked up from reference TRBV12-5 and TRBJ2-3): DARVTQTPRHKVTEMGQEVTMRCQPILGHNTVFWYRQTMMQGLELLAYFRNRAPLDDSGMPKDRFSAEMPDATLATLKIQPSEPRDSAVYFCASALTSGRGDTQYFGPGTRLTVL.

This chain links TRBV4-3 with TRBJ2-6; no reliable D call. Trimming shortened V by 5 bases and J by 0 bases, and 11 bases separated the two germline ends. The CDR3 is 16 amino acids. CDR1 is LGHNA and CDR2 is YSLEER in the germline V gene. CDR3 loop: CASSSAFLSGANVLTF. CDR3 coding DNA: TGCGCCAGCAGCTCCGCGTTTCTCTCTGGGGCCAACGTCCTGACTTTC.

This clone was counted a few times. The CDR3 is CASKNAQGELRAFF. The CDR3 coding sequence is TGTGCCAGCAAAAATGCACAGGGGGAATTAAGAGCTTTCTTT. The chain uses TRBV7-9 and TRBJ1-1; 8 bases line up with TRBD1. Germline CDR1 and CDR2: SEHNR and FQNEAQ (reference sequence). V dropped 7 bases and J dropped 10; count of bases not matched to a gene: 14. The CDR3 is 14 residues long.

The CDR3 loop is CASSWGTGNTEAFF. For the CDR3, the DNA is TGTGCCAGCAGCTGGGGGACAGGGAACACTGAAGCTTTCTTT. The J gene is TRBJ1-1, the V gene TRBV7-2; 8 positions agree with TRBD1. Germline lookup yields CDR1 SGHTA and CDR2 FQGNSA. V lost 4 bases to trimming and J lost 1 base; unmatched junction nucleotides: 2. CDR3 length equals 14 residues.

This clone was seen a handful of times. The rearrangement joins TRBV9 to TRBJ2-1, with 9 bases that match TRBD2. This CDR3 region has 14 residues. Germline CDR1 is SGDLS and CDR2 is YYNGEE. The V segment lost 7 bases and the J segment 4 bases; nucleotides outside the gene matches: 6. In nucleotides, the CDR3 is TGTGCCAGCGGACGACTAGCGGATTACAATGAGCAGTTCTTC. Translated, it gives CASGRLADYNEQFF.

The sample holds one count of this clone. V is TRBV2 and J is TRBJ2-3; D may be TRBD2 (5 bases). The V and J ends lost 10 bases and 3 bases respectively, with 11 bases between them. This CDR3 region has 12 residues. CDR1 and CDR2 from the germline V gene are SNHLY and FYNNEI. The CDR3 region has the DNA TGTGCCACCCCCTCGGGGACAGATACGCAGTATTTT. Translation: CATPSGTDTQYF.

The chain is built from TRBV3-1 (or the pseudogene TRBV3-2) and TRBJ2-1; D is perhaps TRBD1 (5 bases). Germline V gives CDR1 LGHDT, CDR2 YNNKEL (reference sequence). Trimming pared 4 bases from V and 6 bases from J, leaving 10 bases between. The CDR3 has 13 amino acids. In DNA, the CDR3 is TGTGCCAGCAGCCTTCAGGGTACCAATGAGCAGTTCTTC. Encoded protein: CASSLQGTNEQFF.

The CDR3 DNA sequence: TGTGCCAGCAGCTTGGTTGTCAGGGGCTCCTACAATGAGCAGTTCTTC. It is translated as CASSLVVRGSYNEQFF. The chain has TRBV5-6 and TRBJ2-1; the D gene is possibly TRBD1 (6 bases). CDR1 is SGHDT, CDR2 YYEEEE, per germline. The CDR3 consists of 16 residues. The V gene lost 0 bases and the J gene lost 0 bases, with 10 bases spanning the gap.

The rearrangement uses TRBV15 and TRBJ2-7; 7 bases align to TRBD1. The J segment lost 3 bases and the V segment lost 3 bases, leaving 5 bases of the junction unmatched. CDR1 is LNHNV and CDR2 is YYDKDF in the germline V gene (reference sequence). The CDR3 is 14 amino acids. CDR3 sequence: CATSRGQLNYEQYF. The CDR3 DNA sequence: TGTGCCACCAGCAGGGGACAGCTCAACTACGAGCAGTACTTC.

The chain is built from TRBV6-5 and TRBJ2-5; 9 nucleotides agree with TRBD1. V trimming: 8 bases; J trimming: 5 bases; junction bases outside the gene matches: 9. Germline V gene lookup returns CDR1 MNHEY and CDR2 SVGAGI. The CDR3 is made up of 14 amino acids. CDR3 in amino acids: CASRGDRVHETQYF. The DNA of the CDR3 is TGTGCCAGCCGCGGGGACAGGGTCCACGAGACCCAGTACTTC.